Presented here are 5 T cell receptor beta chains from one specimen sequenced in a study of cytomegalovirus exposure and HLA in healthy donors. The PCR was carried out with 60 Vbeta primers and 13 Jbeta primers. TCRdb's table, derived via immunoSEQ multiplex PCR, lists solely in-frame clones and lacks some. The data show 90,000 to 150,000 clones, approximately 15% seen once. Sequences were obtained from PBMCs. The source of these receptors is a young woman in good health and CMV-seronegative.

In its sample, this clone was seen a few times. The CDR3 DNA reads TGTGCCAGCTCACGAACAGGCAGAAGGTTGGAGAAAGATACGCAGTATTTT. This gives the protein CASSRTGRRLEKDTQYF. This sequence joins TRBV5-4 and TRBJ2-3; weak D call: TRBD1 (5 bases). V was trimmed by 7 bases and J by 5 bases, leaving 26 bases between them. Per the germline V gene, CDR1 is SGHNT and CDR2 is YYREEE (reference sequence). CDR3 length equals 17 residues. The whole variable domain, remainder taken from reference TRBV5-4 and TRBJ2-3, is ETGVTQSPTHLIKTRGQQVTLRCSSQSGHNTVSWYQQALGQGPQFIFQYYREEENGRGNFPPRFSGLQFPNYSSELNVNALELDDSALYLCASSRTGRRLEKDTQYFGPGTRLTVL.

This chain connects TRBV7-2 to TRBJ2-3; D remains unclear. In germline, CDR1 is SGHTA, CDR2 FQGNSA. The CDR3 runs 12 residues. Trimming took off 2 bases at V and 6 bases at J, with 6 bases between the two ends. DNA for the CDR3: TGTGCCAGCAGCTTAACCCGGGATACGCAGTATTTT. Amino acids: CASSLTRDTQYF.

The rearrangement uses TRBV7-2 and TRBJ1-2; D is possibly TRBD1 (6 bases). V was clipped by 6 bases and J by 6 bases, with 14 bases between them. Germline V gene data show CDR1 as SGHTA and CDR2 as FQGNSA. The CDR3 has 13 residues. CDR3 amino acids: CASRSGVGDGYTF. CDR3 nucleotide sequence: TGTGCCAGCAGATCAGGGGTGGGGGATGGCTACACCTTC.

V and J are TRBV29-1 and TRBJ1-1; perhaps TRBD1 as D (5 bases). Germline CDR1 and CDR2: SQVTM and ANQGSEA. The CDR3 totals 14 residues. V lost 6 bases to trimming and J lost 4 bases, with 18 bases between them. For the CDR3, the DNA is TGCAGCGTCATATGGGGGGACCGAGGCACTGAAGCTTTCTTT. This encodes CSVIWGDRGTEAFF.

The CDR3 nucleotides read TGTGCCAGTAGTATAGTTCGACTAGTCGGGTACAATGAGCAGTTCTTC. It is translated as CASSIVRLVGYNEQFF. V is TRBV19 and J is TRBJ2-1; a possible D gene is TRBD2 (6 bases). The CDR3 consists of 16 residues. Germline lookup yields CDR1 LNHDA and CDR2 SQIVND (reference sequence). Trimming removed 1 base at V and 4 bases at J, with 14 bases between.